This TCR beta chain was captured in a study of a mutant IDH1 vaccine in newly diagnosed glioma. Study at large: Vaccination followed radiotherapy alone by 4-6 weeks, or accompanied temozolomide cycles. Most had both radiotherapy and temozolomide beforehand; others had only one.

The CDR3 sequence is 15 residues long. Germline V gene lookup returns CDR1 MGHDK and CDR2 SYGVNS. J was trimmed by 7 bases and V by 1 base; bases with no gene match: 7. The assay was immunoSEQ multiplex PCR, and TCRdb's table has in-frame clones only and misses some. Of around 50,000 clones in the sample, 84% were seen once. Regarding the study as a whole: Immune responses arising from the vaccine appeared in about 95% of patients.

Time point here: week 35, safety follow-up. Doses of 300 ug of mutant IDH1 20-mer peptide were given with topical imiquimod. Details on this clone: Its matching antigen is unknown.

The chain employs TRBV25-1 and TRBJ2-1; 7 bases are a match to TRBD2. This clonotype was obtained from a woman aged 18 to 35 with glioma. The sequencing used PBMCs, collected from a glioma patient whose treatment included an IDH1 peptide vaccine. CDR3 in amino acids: CASSESGLVSNEQFF. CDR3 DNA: TGTGCCAGCAGTGAATCTGGACTAGTTTCAAATGAGCAGTTCTTC. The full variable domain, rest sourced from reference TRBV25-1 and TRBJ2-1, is EADIYQTPRYLVIGTGKKITLECSQTMGHDKMYWYQQDPGMELHLIHYSYGVNSTEKGDLSSESTVSRIRTEHFPLTLESARPSHTSQYLCASSESGLVSNEQFFGPGTRLTVL.